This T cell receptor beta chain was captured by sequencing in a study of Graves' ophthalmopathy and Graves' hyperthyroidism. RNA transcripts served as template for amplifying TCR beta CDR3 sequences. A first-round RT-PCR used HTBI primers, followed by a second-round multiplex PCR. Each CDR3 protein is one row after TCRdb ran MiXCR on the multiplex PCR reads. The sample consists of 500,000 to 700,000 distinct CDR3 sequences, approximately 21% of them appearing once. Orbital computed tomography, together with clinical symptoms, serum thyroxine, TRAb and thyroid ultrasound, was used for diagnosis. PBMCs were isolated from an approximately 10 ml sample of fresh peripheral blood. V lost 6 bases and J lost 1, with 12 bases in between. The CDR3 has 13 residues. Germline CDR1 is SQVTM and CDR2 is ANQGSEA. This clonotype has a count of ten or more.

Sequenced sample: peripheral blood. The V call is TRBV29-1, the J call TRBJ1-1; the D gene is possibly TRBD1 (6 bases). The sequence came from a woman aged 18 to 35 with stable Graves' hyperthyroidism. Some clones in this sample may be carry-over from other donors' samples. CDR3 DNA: TGCAGCGTCGAGGGACACGGGAACACTGAAGCTTTCTTT. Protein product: CSVEGHGNTEAFF.